The TCR beta chain described here comes from a study of control samples from healthy donors and cancer patients. The data were produced by immunoSEQ multiplex PCR, yet TCRdb's version contains in-frame clones alone and is incomplete. The table lists fewer than 200,000 clones, 90% to 95% of them singletons, with more than 1.2% in the top ten. Sequencing input: blood. The source of this sequence is a man younger than 30 in good health.

CDR3 bases: TGCGCCAGCAGCCAAAGGGGCCAGAATATCTACGAGCAGTACTTC. Protein: CASSQRGQNIYEQYF. V usage is TRBV4-1 and J usage is TRBJ2-7, with TRBD1 as a possible D gene (5 bases). The CDR3 has 15 residues. Trimming cost V 2 bases and J 3 bases, with 14 bases left between them. Germline V CDR1 and CDR2: MGHRA, YSYEKL.